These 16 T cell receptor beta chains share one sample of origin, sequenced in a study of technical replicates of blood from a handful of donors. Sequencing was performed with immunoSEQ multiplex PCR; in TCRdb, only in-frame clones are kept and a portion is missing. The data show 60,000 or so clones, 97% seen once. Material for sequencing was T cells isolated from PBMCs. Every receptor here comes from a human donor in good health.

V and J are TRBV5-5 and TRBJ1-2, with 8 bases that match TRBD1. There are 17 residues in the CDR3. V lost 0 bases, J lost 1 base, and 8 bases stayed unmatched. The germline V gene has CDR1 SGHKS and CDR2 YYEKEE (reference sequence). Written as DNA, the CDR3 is TGTGCCAGCAGCTTGGATGACAGGGGTAAAGATAACTATGGCTACACCTTC. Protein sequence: CASSLDDRGKDNYGYTF.

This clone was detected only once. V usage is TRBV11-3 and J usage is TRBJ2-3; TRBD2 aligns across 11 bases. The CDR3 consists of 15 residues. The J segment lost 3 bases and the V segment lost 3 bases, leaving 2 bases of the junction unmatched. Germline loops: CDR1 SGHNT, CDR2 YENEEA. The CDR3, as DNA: TGTGCCAGCAGCTTTTCTAGCGGGGGGACAGATACGCAGTATTTT. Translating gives CASSFSSGGTDTQYF.

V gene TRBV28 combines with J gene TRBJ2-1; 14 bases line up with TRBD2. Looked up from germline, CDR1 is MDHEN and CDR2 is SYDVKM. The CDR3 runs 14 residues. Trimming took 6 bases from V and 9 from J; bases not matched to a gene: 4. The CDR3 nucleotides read TGTGCCAGCAGGACTAGCGGGAGGGCCGTTGAGCAGTTCTTC. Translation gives CASRTSGRAVEQFF.

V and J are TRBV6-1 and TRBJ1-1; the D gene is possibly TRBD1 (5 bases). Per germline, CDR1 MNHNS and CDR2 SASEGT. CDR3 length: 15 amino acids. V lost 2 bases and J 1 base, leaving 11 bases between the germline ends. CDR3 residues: CASSELSGANTEAFF. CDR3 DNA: TGTGCCAGCAGTGAACTGAGTGGGGCGAACACTGAAGCTTTCTTT.

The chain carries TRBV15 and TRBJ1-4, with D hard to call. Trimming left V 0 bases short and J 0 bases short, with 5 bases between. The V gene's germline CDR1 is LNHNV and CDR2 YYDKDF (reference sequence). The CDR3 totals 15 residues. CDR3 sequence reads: CATSREGATNEKLFF. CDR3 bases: TGTGCCACCAGCAGAGAAGGAGCAACTAATGAAAAACTGTTTTTT. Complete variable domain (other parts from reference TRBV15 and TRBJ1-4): DAMVIQNPRYQVTQFGKPVTLSCSQTLNHNVMYWYQQKSSQAPKLLFHYYDKDFNNEADTPDNFQSRRPNTSFCFLDIRSPGLGDTAMYLCATSREGATNEKLFFGSGTQLSVL.

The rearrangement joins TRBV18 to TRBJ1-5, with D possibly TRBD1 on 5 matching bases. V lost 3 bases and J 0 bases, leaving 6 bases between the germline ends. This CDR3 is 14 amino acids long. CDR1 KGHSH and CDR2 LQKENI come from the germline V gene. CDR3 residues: CASSPTDSNQPQHF. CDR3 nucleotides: TGTGCCAGCTCACCGACAGATAGCAATCAGCCCCAGCATTTT. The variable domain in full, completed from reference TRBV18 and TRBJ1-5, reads NAGVMQNPRHLVRRRGQEARLRCSPMKGHSHVYWYRQLPEEGLKFMVYLQKENIIDESGMPKERFSAEFPKEGPSILRIQQVVRGDSAAYFCASSPTDSNQPQHFGDGTRLSIL.

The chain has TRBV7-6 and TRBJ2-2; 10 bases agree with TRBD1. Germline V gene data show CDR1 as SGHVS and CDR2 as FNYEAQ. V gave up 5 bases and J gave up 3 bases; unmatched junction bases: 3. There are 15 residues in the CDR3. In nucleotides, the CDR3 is TGTGCCAGCAGCCCCGGGACAGGGGACACCGGGGAGCTGTTTTTT. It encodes CASSPGTGDTGELFF.

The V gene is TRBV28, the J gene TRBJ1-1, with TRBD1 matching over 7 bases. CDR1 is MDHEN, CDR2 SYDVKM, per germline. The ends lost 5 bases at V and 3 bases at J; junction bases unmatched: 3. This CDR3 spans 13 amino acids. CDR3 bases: TGTGCCAGCAGTCTTACAGGGGACACTGAAGCTTTCTTT. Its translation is CASSLTGDTEAFF.

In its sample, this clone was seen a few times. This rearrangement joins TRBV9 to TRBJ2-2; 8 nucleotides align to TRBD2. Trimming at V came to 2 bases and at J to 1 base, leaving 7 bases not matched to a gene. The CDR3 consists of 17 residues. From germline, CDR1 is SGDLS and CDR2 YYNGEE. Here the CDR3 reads CASSVGGSGVNTGELFF. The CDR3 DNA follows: TGTGCCAGCAGCGTGGGGGGTAGCGGGGTGAACACCGGGGAGCTGTTTTTT. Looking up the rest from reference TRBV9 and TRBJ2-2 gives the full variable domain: DSGVTQTPKHLITATGQRVTLRCSPRSGDLSVYWYQQSLDQGLQFLIQYYNGEERAKGNILERFSAQQFPDLHSELNLSSLELGDSALYFCASSVGGSGVNTGELFFGEGSRLTVL.

The CDR3 is CASSEAPTGDQPQHF. The DNA for the CDR3 is TGTGCCAGCAGTGAAGCGCCGACAGGTGATCAGCCCCAGCATTTT. The chain couples TRBV2 to TRBJ1-5; D is perhaps TRBD1 (6 bases). Trimming took off 0 bases at V and 5 bases at J, with 11 bases between the two ends. The germline gives CDR1 SNHLY, CDR2 FYNNEI. This CDR3 is built from 15 residues.

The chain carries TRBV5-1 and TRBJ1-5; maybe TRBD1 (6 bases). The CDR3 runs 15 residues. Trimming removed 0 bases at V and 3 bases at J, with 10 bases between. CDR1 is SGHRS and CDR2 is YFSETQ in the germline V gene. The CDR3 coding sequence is TGCGCCAGCAGCTTGGCCACAGGGTCCAATCAGCCCCAGCATTTT. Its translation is CASSLATGSNQPQHF.

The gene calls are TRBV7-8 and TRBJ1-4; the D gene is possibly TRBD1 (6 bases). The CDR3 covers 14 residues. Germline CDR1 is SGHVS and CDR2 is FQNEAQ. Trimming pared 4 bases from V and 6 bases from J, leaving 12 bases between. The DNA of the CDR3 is TGTGCCAGCAGCTCCCAGGGGATCTATGAAAAACTGTTTTTT. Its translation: CASSSQGIYEKLFF.

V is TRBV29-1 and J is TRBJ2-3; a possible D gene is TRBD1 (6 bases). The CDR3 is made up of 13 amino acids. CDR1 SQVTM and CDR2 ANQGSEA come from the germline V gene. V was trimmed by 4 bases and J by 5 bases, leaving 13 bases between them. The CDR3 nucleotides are TGCAGCGTTGTGGGACACTCAGGAGATACGCAGTATTTT. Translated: CSVVGHSGDTQYF.

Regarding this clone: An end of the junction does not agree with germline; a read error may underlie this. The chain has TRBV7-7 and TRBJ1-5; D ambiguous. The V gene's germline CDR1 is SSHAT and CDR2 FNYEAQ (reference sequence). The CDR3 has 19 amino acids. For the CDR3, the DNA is TGTGCTAGCAGCTTAGAGGAACGGGGTGCCCGCGTCAACAATCAGCCCCAGCATTTT. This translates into CASSLEERGARVNNQPQHF.

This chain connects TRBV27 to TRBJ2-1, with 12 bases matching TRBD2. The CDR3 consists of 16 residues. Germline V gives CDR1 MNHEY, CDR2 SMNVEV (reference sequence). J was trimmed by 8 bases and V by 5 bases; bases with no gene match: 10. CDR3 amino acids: CASSDAGTSGRDEQFF. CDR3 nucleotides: TGTGCCAGCAGTGACGCCGGGACTAGCGGGCGGGATGAGCAGTTCTTC.

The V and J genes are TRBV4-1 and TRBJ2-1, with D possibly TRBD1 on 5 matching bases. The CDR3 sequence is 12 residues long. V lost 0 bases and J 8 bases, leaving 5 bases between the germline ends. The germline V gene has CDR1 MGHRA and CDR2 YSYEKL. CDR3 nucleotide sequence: TGCGCCAGCAGCCAAGAGGGGCATGAGCAGTTCTTC. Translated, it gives CASSQEGHEQFF.